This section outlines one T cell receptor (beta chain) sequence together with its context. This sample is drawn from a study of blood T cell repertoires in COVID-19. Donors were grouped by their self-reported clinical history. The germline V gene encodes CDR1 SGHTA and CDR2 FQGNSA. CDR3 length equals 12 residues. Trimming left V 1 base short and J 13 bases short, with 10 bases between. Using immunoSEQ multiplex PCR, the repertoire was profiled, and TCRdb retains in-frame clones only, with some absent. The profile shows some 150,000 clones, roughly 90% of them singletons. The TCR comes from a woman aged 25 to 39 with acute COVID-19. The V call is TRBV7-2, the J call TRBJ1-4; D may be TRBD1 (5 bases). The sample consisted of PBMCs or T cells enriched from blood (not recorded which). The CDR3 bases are TGTGCCAGCAGCTTAGATGTCGGGGGACTGTTTTTT. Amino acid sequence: CASSLDVGGLFF.